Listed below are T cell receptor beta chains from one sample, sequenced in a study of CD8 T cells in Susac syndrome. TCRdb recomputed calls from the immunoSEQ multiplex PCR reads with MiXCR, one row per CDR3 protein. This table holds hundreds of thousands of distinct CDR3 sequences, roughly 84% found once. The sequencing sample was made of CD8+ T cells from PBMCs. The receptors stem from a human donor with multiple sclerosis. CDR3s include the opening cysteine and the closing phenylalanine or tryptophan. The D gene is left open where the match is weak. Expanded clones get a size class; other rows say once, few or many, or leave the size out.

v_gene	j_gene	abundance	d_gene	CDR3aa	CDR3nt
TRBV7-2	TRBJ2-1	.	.	CASSLSSLWGEQFF	TGTGCCAGCAGCTTAAGTTCGTTGTGGGGTGAGCAGTTCTTC
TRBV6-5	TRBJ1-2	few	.	CASSYGDGYGYTF	TGTGCCAGCAGTTACGGGGACGGCTATGGCTACACCTTC
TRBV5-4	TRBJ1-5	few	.	CASSSGSQPQHF	TGTGCCAGCAGCTCAGGGTCTCAGCCCCAGCATTTT
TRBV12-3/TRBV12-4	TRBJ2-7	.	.	CASSPTVRYEQYF	TGTGCCAGCAGTCCTACGGTTCGGTACGAGCAGTACTTC
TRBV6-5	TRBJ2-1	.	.	CASSYSRGWEQFF	TGTGCCAGCAGTTACTCGCGGGGTTGGGAGCAGTTCTTC
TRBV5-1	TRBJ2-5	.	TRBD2	CASSLEAGGPQETQYF	TGCGCCAGCAGCTTGGAGGCGGGAGGGCCCCAAGAGACCCAGTACTTC
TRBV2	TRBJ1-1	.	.	CASRRLANTEAFF	TGTGCCAGCAGAAGGTTGGCGAACACTGAAGCTTTCTTT
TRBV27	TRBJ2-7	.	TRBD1	CASSGTGGPYEQYF	TGTGCCAGCAGTGGGACAGGGGGGCCGTACGAGCAGTACTTC
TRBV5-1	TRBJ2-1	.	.	CASSLGLGGTEQFF	TGCGCCAGCAGCTTGGGACTCGGAGGCACTGAGCAGTTCTTC
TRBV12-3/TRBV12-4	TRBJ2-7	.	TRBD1	CASSFGQGQWNEQYF	TGTGCCAGCAGTTTTGGACAGGGGCAATGGAACGAGCAGTACTTC
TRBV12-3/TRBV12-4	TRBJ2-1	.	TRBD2	CASNLSGSIRRGSYNEQFF	TGTGCCAGCAATCTTAGCGGGAGCATCCGACGGGGCTCCTACAATGAGCAGTTCTTC